Shown below are 13 T cell receptor beta chains from a single sample sequenced in a study of early T cells in non-severe SARS-CoV-2 infection. TCRdb ran MiXCR on the 5' RACE reads and lists one entry per CDR3 protein. The data show about 80,000 distinct CDR3 sequences, 10% to 12% seen once. Input material: whole blood. The receptor set was obtained from an adult who was a healthcare worker with PCR-confirmed SARS-CoV-2 infection or an uninfected control (not recorded which).

The rearrangement uses TRBV20-1 and TRBJ1-1; D unclear. This CDR3 has 14 residues. The V and J ends lost 0 bases and 1 base respectively, with 9 bases between them. The germline V gene has CDR1 DFQATT and CDR2 SNEGSKA (reference sequence). The CDR3 spells CSARENRPNTEAFF. The DNA of the CDR3 is TGCAGTGCTAGAGAGAACCGGCCGAACACTGAAGCTTTCTTT.

The chain couples TRBV20-1 to TRBJ1-2; a possible D gene is TRBD1 (5 bases). V gave up 0 bases and J gave up 0 bases, with 14 bases separating them. Germline V gene sequence: CDR1 DFQATT, CDR2 SNEGSKA (reference sequence). This CDR3 comprises 16 residues. CDR3 sequence (DNA): TGCAGTGCTAGAGATAATAGGGCAGGGACTAACTATGGCTACACCTTC. This sequence encodes CSARDNRAGTNYGYTF.

The sample holds a few counts of this clonotype. The rearrangement joins TRBV9 to TRBJ1-5; TRBD1 aligns across 7 bases. Germline trimming cut 7 bases from V and 7 bases from J; bases unmatched to any gene: 14. The CDR3 is made up of 15 amino acids. Germline values: CDR1 SGDLS, CDR2 YYNGEE. The DNA for the CDR3 is TGTGCCAGCTCACTACAGGGGAAAAAAGGGCAGCCCCAGCATTTT. Translating gives CASSLQGKKGQPQHF.

This clonotype was detected a few times. The genes are TRBV6-6 and TRBJ1-6; D not resolved. This CDR3 is 12 amino acids long. Germline assignment: CDR1 MNHNY and CDR2 SVGAGI (reference sequence). V lost 5 bases, J lost 8 bases, and 7 bases lay in between. The CDR3 region has the DNA TGTGCCAGCAGTCGGGAAGATTCACCCCTCCACTTT. Its protein product is CASSREDSPLHF.

The table lists this clonotype with a count of one. The chain is built from TRBV9 and TRBJ2-3; D is undetermined. The CDR3 runs to 13 residues. The germline CDR1 and CDR2 sequences are SGDLS and YYNGEE. V was pared by 3 bases and J by 4 bases, with 9 bases between. CDR3 region: CASSAPEADTQYF. The DNA of the CDR3 is TGTGCCAGCAGCGCCCCAGAGGCAGATACGCAGTATTTT.

This clonotype was observed at least ten times. V is TRBV12-3 or TRBV12-4 and J is TRBJ2-7; TRBD1 agrees at 9 bases. The length of the CDR3 is 16 residues. V gave up 6 bases and J gave up 1 base; unmatched junction bases: 10. The CDR3: CASSGPRDRVSYEQYF. For the CDR3, the DNA is TGTGCCAGCAGCGGACCTCGGGACAGGGTTTCCTACGAGCAGTACTTC.

This chain links TRBV10-1 with TRBJ2-7, with TRBD1 as a possible D gene (5 bases). The V gene lost 0 bases and the J gene lost 0 bases, with 12 bases spanning the gap. Germline V gives CDR1 WNHNN, CDR2 SYGVQD (reference sequence). CDR3 size: 16 residues. The CDR3 DNA sequence: TGCGCCAGCAGTGAGTCACCGACAGCCCTCTCCTACGAGCAGTACTTC. Protein: CASSESPTALSYEQYF.

This clonotype was found many times. V and J are TRBV4-1 and TRBJ1-2; D call uncertain. Trimming cost V 4 bases and J 3 bases, with 9 bases left between them. The CDR3 loop spans 13 amino acids. CDR1 and CDR2 (germline): MGHRA, YSYEKL. CDR3 sequence (DNA): TGCGCCAGCAGCCCCCAGACTGACTATGGCTACACCTTC. Residues: CASSPQTDYGYTF.

In its sample, this clonotype was seen a few times. This chain links TRBV2 with TRBJ2-7, with D perhaps TRBD1 (5 bases). Germline V lookup: CDR1 SNHLY, CDR2 FYNNEI. The V end lost 8 bases, the J end lost 0 bases, and 8 bases lay between the germline ends. This CDR3 has 12 residues. The CDR3 sequence is CASRTNSYEQYF. CDR3 nucleotide sequence: TGTGCCAGCCGGACAAACTCCTACGAGCAGTACTTC. Variable domain in full (rest from reference TRBV2 and TRBJ2-7): EPEVTQTPSHQVTQMGQEVILRCVPISNHLYFYWYRQILGQKVEFLVSFYNNEISEKSEIFDDQFSVERPDGSNFTLKIRSTKLEDSAMYFCASRTNSYEQYFGPGTRLTVT.

This chain links TRBV7-9 with TRBJ2-1; D gene uncertain. V lost 1 base to trimming and J lost 4 bases, with 8 bases between them. This CDR3 contains 14 residues. CDR1 and CDR2 (germline): SEHNR, FQNEAQ (reference sequence). CDR3 DNA: TGTGCCAGCAGCTTAGAGAACTATTACAATGAGCAGTTCTTC. Protein sequence: CASSLENYYNEQFF. Filled out from reference TRBV7-9 and TRBJ2-1, the complete variable domain reads DTGVSQNPRHKITKRGQNVTFRCDPISEHNRLYWYRQTLGQGPEFLTYFQNEAQLEKSRLLSDRFSAERPKGSFSTLEIQRTEQGDSAMYLCASSLENYYNEQFFGPGTRLTVL.

V is TRBV20-1 and J is TRBJ2-5, with D maybe TRBD2 (7 bases). This CDR3 region has 16 residues. Trimming left V 5 bases short and J 5 bases short, with 24 bases between. CDR1 is DFQATT, CDR2 SNEGSKA, per germline (reference sequence). CDR3 nucleotide sequence: TGCAGTGCTCCACTTTCCGGGGGGCGACCCGAGGAGACCCAGTACTTC. It codes for CSAPLSGGRPEETQYF.

The chain carries TRBV20-1 and TRBJ1-5, with D uncertain. Trimming shortened V by 2 bases and J by 2 bases, and 4 bases separated the two germline ends. The CDR3 is made up of 12 amino acids. Germline V gene sequence: CDR1 DFQATT, CDR2 SNEGSKA (reference sequence). The CDR3 region is CSARQGNQPQHF. The CDR3 DNA follows: TGCAGTGCTAGACAGGGCAATCAGCCCCAGCATTTT.

This clonotype was detected ten times or more. The V and J genes are TRBV5-1 and TRBJ2-6; D unclear. The CDR3 totals 15 residues. Germline CDR1 and CDR2: SGHRS and YFSETQ. With 4 bases removed from V and 0 bases from J, the gap between germline ends came to 8 bases. CDR3 coding DNA: TGCGCCAGCAGCCGCCAATACTCTGGGGCCAACGTCCTGACTTTC. Residues: CASSRQYSGANVLTF.